This is a list of T cell receptor beta chains from one sample in a study of T cells after yellow fever vaccination. TCRdb used MiXCR to reprocess the 5' RACE reads, holding one entry per CDR3 protein. The repertoire has approximately 300,000 distinct CDR3 sequences, about 10% of them found once; the top ten carry 3.3%. The sequencing used CD4+ T cells sorted from PBMCs, collected 45 days after the yellow fever booster vaccination. All receptors come from a young man who received the YFV17D yellow fever vaccine. Both conserved end residues are part of each CDR3. The D gene is left open where the match is weak. Some rows mark clone size as missing; the rest say once, few, many or name a class of expanded clone.

D: -
V: TRBV7-6
length: 13
size: few
J: TRBJ2-1
CDR3: CASSLEALNEQFF
DNA: TGTGCCAGCAGCTTAGAAGCGTTGAATGAGCAGTTCTTC

D: -
V: TRBV5-1
length: 14
size: -
J: TRBJ2-7
CDR3: CASTPQPTAYEQYF
DNA: TGCGCCAGCACCCCTCAACCGACAGCCTACGAGCAGTACTTC

D: -
V: TRBV27
length: 14
size: -
J: TRBJ2-6
CDR3: CASRGLSGANVLTF
DNA: TGTGCCAGCAGGGGACTCTCTGGGGCCAACGTCCTGACTTTC

D: -
V: TRBV20-1
length: 15
size: few
J: TRBJ2-7
CDR3: CSARKGAGAPYEQYF
DNA: TGCAGTGCTAGAAAAGGGGCAGGGGCCCCCTACGAGCAGTACTTC

D: TRBD2
V: TRBV12-3/TRBV12-4
length: 15
size: many
J: TRBJ2-3
CDR3: CASRRPGLATDTQYF
DNA: TGTGCCAGCCGACGCCCGGGACTAGCGACAGATACGCAGTATTTT

D: -
V: TRBV5-6
length: 14
size: -
J: TRBJ1-2
CDR3: CASSFVRSNYGYTF
DNA: TGTGCCAGCAGCTTCGTCCGGAGTAACTATGGCTACACCTTC

D: TRBD1
V: TRBV19
length: 14
size: few
J: TRBJ1-3
CDR3: CASMPRGHGNTIYF
DNA: TGTGCCAGTATGCCCAGGGGGCATGGAAACACCATATATTTT

D: TRBD1
V: TRBV4-3
length: 14
size: few
J: TRBJ1-2
CDR3: CASSRITGEGGYTF
DNA: TGCGCCAGCAGCCGGATCACAGGGGAAGGTGGCTACACCTTC

D: -
V: TRBV6-5
length: 15
size: few
J: TRBJ1-3
CDR3: CASSKPGPLQDTIYF
DNA: TGTGCCAGCAGTAAACCAGGACCCCTCCAGGACACCATATATTTT

D: TRBD1
V: TRBV7-9
length: 14
size: few
J: TRBJ1-1
CDR3: CASRRTGTNTEAFF
DNA: TGTGCCAGCAGAAGGACAGGAACGAACACTGAAGCTTTCTTT

D: -
V: TRBV29-1
length: 15
size: many
J: TRBJ1-4
CDR3: CSVEGSTENNEKLFF
DNA: TGCAGCGTTGAAGGTTCGACAGAGAATAATGAAAAACTGTTTTTT

D: TRBD2
V: TRBV7-3
length: 16
size: -
J: TRBJ2-1
CDR3: CASSQYSGDSYNEQFF
DNA: TGTGCCAGCAGCCAATATAGCGGGGACTCCTACAATGAGCAGTTCTTC

D: TRBD2
V: TRBV14
length: 16
size: -
J: TRBJ2-3
CDR3: CASSRPAGGPGDTQYF
DNA: TGTGCCAGCAGCCGACCAGCGGGGGGGCCAGGAGATACGCAGTATTTT

D: -
V: TRBV7-2
length: 16
size: few
J: TRBJ2-5
CDR3: CASSFPYAGGRETQYF
DNA: TGTGCCAGCAGTTTCCCTTACGCAGGGGGGAGAGAGACCCAGTACTTC

D: TRBD1
V: TRBV7-3
length: 15
size: few
J: TRBJ2-3
CDR3: CASSYSGQGSDTQYF
DNA: TGTGCCAGCAGCTACTCCGGACAGGGATCAGATACGCAGTATTTT

D: -
V: TRBV20-1
length: 12
size: few
J: TRBJ2-7
CDR3: CSARGGEEGQYF
DNA: TGCAGTGCTAGGGGCGGTGAGGAGGGGCAGTACTTC

D: TRBD1
V: TRBV4-3
length: 17
size: few
J: TRBJ2-2
CDR3: CASSQTGAPRYTGELFF
DNA: TGCGCCAGCAGCCAAACAGGGGCCCCTCGGTACACCGGGGAGCTGTTTTTT

D: -
V: TRBV4-2
length: 14
size: -
J: TRBJ1-2
CDR3: CASSQDGTAYGYTF
DNA: TGTGCCAGCAGCCAAGATGGGACGGCTTATGGCTACACCTTC

D: -
V: TRBV5-1
length: 16
size: few
J: TRBJ2-2
CDR3: CASSLRISRSTGELFF
DNA: TGCGCCAGCAGCTTGAGGATCAGTCGGTCTACCGGGGAGCTGTTTTTT

D: TRBD2
V: TRBV2
length: 13
size: -
J: TRBJ2-5
CDR3: CASSVGGVGTQYF
DNA: TGTGCCAGCAGTGTGGGGGGGGTTGGGACCCAGTACTTC

D: TRBD1
V: TRBV5-4
length: 14
size: -
J: TRBJ2-5
CDR3: CASSLSAGGETQYF
DNA: TGTGCCAGCAGCTTGTCGGCAGGGGGAGAGACCCAGTACTTC

D: TRBD2
V: TRBV6-1
length: 14
size: -
J: TRBJ2-5
CDR3: CAVRLAGDVGTQYF
DNA: TGTGCCGTCCGACTAGCGGGGGATGTGGGGACCCAGTACTTC

D: -
V: TRBV4-1
length: 14
size: -
J: TRBJ1-5
CDR3: CASSQGWYNQPQHF
DNA: TGCGCCAGCAGCCAAGGATGGTACAATCAGCCCCAGCATTTT

D: -
V: TRBV7-2
length: 15
size: -
J: TRBJ2-6
CDR3: CASSLAHRGANVLTF
DNA: TGTGCCAGCAGCTTAGCGCACCGTGGGGCCAACGTCCTGACTTTC

D: -
V: TRBV15
length: 16
size: few
J: TRBJ1-2
CDR3: CATSSQAGTPAGGYTF
DNA: TGTGCCACCAGTTCCCAAGCCGGGACCCCAGCCGGTGGCTACACCTTC

D: -
V: TRBV21-1
length: 16
size: -
J: TRBJ2-5
CDR3: CASSKGRGLGQETQYF
DNA: TGTGCCAGCAGCAAAGGCCGGGGGCTCGGGCAAGAGACCCAGTACTTC

D: -
V: TRBV5-1
length: 15
size: few
J: TRBJ1-2
CDR3: CASSSPDGLKYGYTF
DNA: TGCGCCAGCAGCTCACCGGACGGGTTAAAGTATGGCTACACCTTC

D: TRBD2
V: TRBV7-2
length: 16
size: -
J: TRBJ2-7
CDR3: CASSLDGLGGTREQYF
DNA: TGTGCCAGCAGCTTAGACGGTCTGGGAGGGACCCGCGAGCAGTACTTC

D: TRBD1
V: TRBV11-2
length: 14
size: few
J: TRBJ1-2
CDR3: CASSPDRTIYGYTF
DNA: TGTGCCAGCAGTCCGGACAGGACCATCTATGGCTACACCTTC

D: -
V: TRBV4-3
length: 12
size: few
J: TRBJ1-1
CDR3: CAPRGDYTEAFF
DNA: TGCGCCCCCCGGGGTGACTACACTGAAGCTTTCTTT

D: -
V: TRBV19
length: 15
size: -
J: TRBJ1-5
CDR3: CASSISSPSNQPQHF
DNA: TGTGCCAGTAGTATTAGTAGCCCTAGCAATCAGCCCCAGCATTTT

D: TRBD2
V: TRBV7-7
length: 14
size: few
J: TRBJ2-3
CDR3: CASSLSGAPDTQYF
DNA: TGTGCTAGCAGCCTCAGCGGGGCCCCGGATACGCAGTATTTT

D: TRBD2
V: TRBV7-8
length: 18
size: -
J: TRBJ2-3
CDR3: CASTPLRAGGLNTDTQYF
DNA: TGTGCCAGCACCCCCCTTCGGGCGGGGGGGCTAAACACAGATACGCAGTATTTT

D: -
V: TRBV28
length: 13
size: few
J: TRBJ2-2
CDR3: CASENRDSGELFF
DNA: TGTGCCAGTGAAAACAGGGACTCCGGGGAGCTGTTTTTT

D: -
V: TRBV6-2/TRBV6-3
length: 12
size: -
J: TRBJ2-5
CDR3: CATRDRPETQYF
DNA: TGTGCCACCCGGGACCGACCGGAGACCCAGTACTTC

D: -
V: TRBV6-2/TRBV6-3
length: 11
size: few
J: TRBJ2-1
CDR3: CASSLGREQFF
DNA: TGTGCCAGCAGCCTGGGGAGGGAGCAGTTCTTC

D: -
V: TRBV2
length: 16
size: few
J: TRBJ2-2
CDR3: CASSPRGPTNTGELFF
DNA: TGTGCCAGCAGTCCCAGGGGTCCTACGAACACCGGGGAGCTGTTTTTT

D: TRBD1
V: TRBV3-1
length: 16
size: few
J: TRBJ1-2
CDR3: CASSSLQGIEAYGYTF
DNA: TGTGCCAGCAGCAGTTTACAGGGGATCGAAGCCTATGGCTACACCTTC

D: TRBD2
V: TRBV7-2
length: 14
size: few
J: TRBJ2-7
CDR3: CASSSMGGEYEQYF
DNA: TGTGCCAGCAGCTCCATGGGGGGGGAATACGAGCAGTACTTC

D: -
V: TRBV28
length: 15
size: few
J: TRBJ2-2
CDR3: CASRWGGRNTGELFF
DNA: TGTGCCAGCAGATGGGGGGGGCGGAACACCGGGGAGCTGTTTTTT

D: -
V: TRBV4-3
length: 14
size: few
J: TRBJ1-6
CDR3: CASSGQQRDSPLHF
DNA: TGCGCCAGCAGCGGGCAACAGAGGGATTCACCCCTCCACTTT